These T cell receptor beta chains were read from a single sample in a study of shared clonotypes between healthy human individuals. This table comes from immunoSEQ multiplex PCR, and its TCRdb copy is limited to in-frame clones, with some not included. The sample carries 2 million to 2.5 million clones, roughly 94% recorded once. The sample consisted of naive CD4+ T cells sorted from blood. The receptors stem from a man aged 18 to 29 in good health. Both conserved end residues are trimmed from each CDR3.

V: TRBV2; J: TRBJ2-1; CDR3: ASSRLAGYNEQF
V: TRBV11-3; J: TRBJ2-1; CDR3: ASSLRDNEQF
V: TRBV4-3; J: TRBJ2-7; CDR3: ASSLEVRTEQY
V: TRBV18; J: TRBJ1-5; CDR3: ASSPDGTGVQPQH
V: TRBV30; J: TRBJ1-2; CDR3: AWSTGSNYGYT
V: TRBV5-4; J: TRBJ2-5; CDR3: ASSLATGFQETQY
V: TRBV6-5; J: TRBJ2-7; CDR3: ASSLVAVSYEQY
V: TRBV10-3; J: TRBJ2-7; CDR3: AISGGSQRVNYEQY
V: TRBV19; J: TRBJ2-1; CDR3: ASSIGSSFYDEQF
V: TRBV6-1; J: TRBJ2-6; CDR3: ASSEAYQLVGGANVLT
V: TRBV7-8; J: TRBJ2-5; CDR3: ASRIRGVTETQY
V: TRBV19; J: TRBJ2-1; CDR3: ASSNAREYNEQF
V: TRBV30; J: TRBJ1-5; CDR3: AWNRRAGQPQH
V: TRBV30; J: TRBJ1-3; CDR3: AWSVGRAISEEGNTIY
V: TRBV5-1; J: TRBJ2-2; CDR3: ASSPRQGSDTGELF
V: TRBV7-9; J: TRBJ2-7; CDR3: ASSSLQGKTYEQY
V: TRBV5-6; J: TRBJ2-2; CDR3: ASNLGSSGTGELF
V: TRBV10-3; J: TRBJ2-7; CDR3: ATATSGAGNEQY
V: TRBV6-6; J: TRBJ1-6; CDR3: AIPGQGTNSPLH
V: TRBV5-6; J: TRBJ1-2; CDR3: ASSLGQGRIT
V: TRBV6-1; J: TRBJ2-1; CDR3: AGKPTSTSYNEQF
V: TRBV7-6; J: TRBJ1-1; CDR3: ASSLGATTEAF
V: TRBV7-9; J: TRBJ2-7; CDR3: ASSPLYYEQY